Reported below is one T cell receptor beta chain. Its target is unknown. These data belong to a study of T-cell memory formation after mild COVID-19. Study-level findings and limits: The pre-infection memory compartment contained some responding clones, suggesting cross-reactive memory joined.

TCRdb fed the 5' RACE reads into MiXCR, producing one record per CDR3 protein. The data contain about 440,000 distinct CDR3 sequences, roughly 20% of them seen just once; the ten biggest clones take up roughly 8%. CDR1 and CDR2 from the germline V gene are MNHEY and SVGEGT. This CDR3 is built from 19 residues. The V end lost 8 bases, the J end lost 4 bases, and 32 bases lay between the germline ends. Sequenced input: PBMCs or a T cell subset sorted from them (not recorded which). The chain joins TRBV6-2 or TRBV6-3 to TRBJ1-2; D ambiguous. This TCR came from an adult woman who had mild COVID-19 (a few samples of this study predate the infection). Cell type and time point are not known. CDR3 loop: CASAKVRFSGPSPLYGYTF. The CDR3 DNA follows: TGTGCCAGCGCCAAAGTCAGGTTCTCTGGGCCTTCCCCCCTCTATGGCTACACCTTC.